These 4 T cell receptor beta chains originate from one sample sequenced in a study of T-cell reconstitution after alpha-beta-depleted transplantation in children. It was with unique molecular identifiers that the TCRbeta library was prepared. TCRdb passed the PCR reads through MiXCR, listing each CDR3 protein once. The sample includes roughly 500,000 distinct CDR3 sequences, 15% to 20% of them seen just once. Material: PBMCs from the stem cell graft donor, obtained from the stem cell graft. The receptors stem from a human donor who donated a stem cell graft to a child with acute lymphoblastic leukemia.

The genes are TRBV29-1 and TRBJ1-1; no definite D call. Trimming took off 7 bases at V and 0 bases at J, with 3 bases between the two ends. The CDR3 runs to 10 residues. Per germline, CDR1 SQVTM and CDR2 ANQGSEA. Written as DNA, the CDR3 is TGCAGCGGGGTGAACACTGAAGCTTTCTTT. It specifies CSGVNTEAFF.

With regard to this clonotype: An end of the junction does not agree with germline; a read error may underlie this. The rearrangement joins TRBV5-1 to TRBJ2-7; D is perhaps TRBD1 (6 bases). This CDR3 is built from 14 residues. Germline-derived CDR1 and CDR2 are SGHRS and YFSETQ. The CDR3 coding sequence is TGCGCCAGCAGCTTGGAGGGGGTGGAGGACGCCAGGGACTTC. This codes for CASSLEGVEDARDF. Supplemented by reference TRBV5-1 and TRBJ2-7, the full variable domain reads KAGVTQTPRYLIKTRGQQVTLSCSPISGHRSVSWYQQTPGQGLQFLFEYFSETQRNKGNFPGRFSGRQFSNSRSEMNVSTLELGDSALYLCASSLEGVEDARDFGPGTRLTVT.

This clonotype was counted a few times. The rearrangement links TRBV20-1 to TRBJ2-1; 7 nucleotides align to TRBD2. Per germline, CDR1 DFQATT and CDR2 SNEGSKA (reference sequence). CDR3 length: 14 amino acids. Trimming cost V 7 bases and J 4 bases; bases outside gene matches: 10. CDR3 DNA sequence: TGCAGTGTCCTCTCCGGGACTACGTACAATGAGCAGTTCTTC. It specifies CSVLSGTTYNEQFF.

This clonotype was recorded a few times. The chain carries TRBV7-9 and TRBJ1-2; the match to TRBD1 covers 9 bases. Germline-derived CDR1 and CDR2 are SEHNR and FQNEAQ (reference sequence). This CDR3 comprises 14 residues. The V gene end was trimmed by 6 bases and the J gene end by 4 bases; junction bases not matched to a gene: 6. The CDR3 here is CASRPGQGIYGYTF. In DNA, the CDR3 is TGTGCCAGCAGACCAGGACAGGGGATCTATGGCTACACCTTC. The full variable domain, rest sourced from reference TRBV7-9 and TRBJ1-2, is DTGVSQNPRHKITKRGQNVTFRCDPISEHNRLYWYRQTLGQGPEFLTYFQNEAQLEKSRLLSDRFSAERPKGSFSTLEIQRTEQGDSAMYLCASRPGQGIYGYTFGSGTRLTVV.